This T cell receptor beta chain was captured by sequencing in a study of blood T cell repertoires in COVID-19. Study as a whole: COVID-19 samples collected from the United States, Italy and Spain covered acute and convalescent phases.

TCRdb keeps only in-frame clones here, not all; method: immunoSEQ multiplex PCR. Here the sample spans around 52,000 clones, over 80% being singletons. Trimming removed 4 bases from V and 2 bases from J, with 14 bases in between. The germline V gene encodes CDR1 GTSNPN and CDR2 SVGIG (reference sequence). CDR3 length equals 15 residues. Sequencing was performed on peripheral blood. The rearrangement joins TRBV30 to TRBJ1-4, with D possibly being TRBD1 (6 bases). The receptor was derived from a woman aged 55-69 years with acute or convalescent COVID-19. The CDR3 sequence is CAWNPTGPTNEKLFF. DNA for the CDR3: TGTGCCTGGAACCCAACAGGGCCGACTAATGAAAAACTGTTTTTT.